What follows describes a single T cell receptor (beta chain). As yet, its antigen is unknown. The data stem from a study of cytomegalovirus exposure and HLA in healthy donors. Study-wide results and caveats: Most likely, a cluster of highly shared sequence variants arose as a sequencing artifact.

PCR primers comprised 60 Vbeta and 13 Jbeta primers. TCRdb's table, derived via immunoSEQ multiplex PCR, lists solely in-frame clones and lacks some. The sample lists some 160,000 clones; around three quarters were seen once. The sequencing input was PBMCs. This sequence was found in a man aged 35-49 years in good health and CMV-seronegative.

CDR3 sequence: CASRRLRNYGYTF. CDR3 DNA: TGTGCCAGCAGGCGACTGCGCAACTATGGCTACACCTTC. The J gene is TRBJ1-2, the V gene TRBV6-5, with D uncertain. The CDR3 length is 13 residues. V lost 6 bases to trimming and J lost 2 bases, with 10 bases between them. From germline, CDR1 is MNHEY and CDR2 SVGAGI.